This TCR beta chain was observed in a study of shared clonotypes between healthy human individuals. CDR1 SNHLY and CDR2 FYNNEI come from the germline V gene. CDR3 length: 15 amino acids. The V end was cut by 6 bases, the J end by 1 base, with 15 bases between. This clone was detected a few times. Method: immunoSEQ multiplex PCR; TCRdb's copy keeps in-frame clones and lacks some. This repertoire shows about 1.1 million clones, 70% to 85% found once; its top ten account for roughly 0.83%. V usage is TRBV2 and J usage is TRBJ1-1, with D possibly TRBD1 on 5 matching bases. This sequence originates from a man younger than 35 in good health. Some clones in this sample may be carry-over from other donors' samples. The sample taken for sequencing was memory CD4+ T cells from PBMCs. Subset denoted: CD45RA-negative fraction. The CDR3, as DNA: TGTGCCAGCAGGGGGGACCCACAAAAGAACACTGAAGCTTTCTTT. This translates into CASRGDPQKNTEAFF.